Below are 18 T cell receptor beta chains sequenced from a single sample in a study of PD-1 blockade in mismatch repair-deficient tumors. TCRdb's copy holds only in-frame clones and misses some; the assay was immunoSEQ multiplex PCR. The data contain some 45,000 clones, 70% to 85% of them singletons. Material: PBMCs, obtained before pembrolizumab treatment. The receptors derive from an adult with mismatch repair-deficient cancer.

DNA for the CDR3: TGTGCCAGCAGCTTAGAACAGCTACTCTACAATGAGCAGTTCTTC. Its protein product is CASSLEQLLYNEQFF. The chain uses TRBV5-6 and TRBJ2-1; D is uncertain. Germline CDR1 SGHDT, CDR2 YYEEEE. Trimming cost V 2 bases and J 3 bases, with 12 bases left between them. The CDR3 covers 15 residues.

This rearrangement joins TRBV6-6 to TRBJ2-3, with D maybe TRBD2 (5 bases). Germline V gives CDR1 MNHNY, CDR2 SVGAGI (reference sequence). V was trimmed by 8 bases and J by 2 bases, leaving 11 bases between them. The CDR3 loop spans 13 amino acids. CDR3 amino acids: CASLAFLTDTQYF. The CDR3 DNA follows: TGTGCCAGCCTAGCATTCCTCACAGATACGCAGTATTTT.

The chain combines TRBV7-9 with TRBJ2-1, with D possibly matching TRBD2 (6 bases). Trimming shortened V by 1 base and J by 0 bases, and 16 bases separated the two germline ends. Germline CDR1 reads SEHNR; CDR2 reads FQNEAQ (reference sequence). The CDR3 sequence is 18 residues long. CDR3 residues: CASSLERSGLSSYNEQFF. The CDR3 DNA sequence: TGTGCCAGCAGCTTAGAGAGAAGCGGGTTGAGCTCCTACAATGAGCAGTTCTTC.

The chain recombines TRBV6-5 with TRBJ2-7, with D possibly matching TRBD1 (5 bases). Deletions cut 5 bases from V and 1 base from J, with 12 bases between. Germline CDR1 reads MNHEY; CDR2 reads SVGAGI. This CDR3 is 14 amino acids long. CDR3 sequence: CASSTLRTSYEQYF. The CDR3, as DNA: TGTGCCAGCAGTACCCTCCGGACATCCTACGAGCAGTACTTC.

The CDR3 protein is CASSYDRESEQYF. In DNA form, the CDR3 reads TGTGCCAGCAGCTATGACAGGGAATCCGAGCAGTACTTC. The chain uses TRBV13 and TRBJ2-7; 7 positions match TRBD1. V lost 4 bases and J lost 6; bases outside the gene matches: 6. The length of the CDR3 is 13 residues. CDR1 is PRHDT, CDR2 FYEKMQ, per germline (reference sequence).

The chain has TRBV19 and TRBJ2-6; the D is unclear. The ends were cut back, 9 bases at V and 0 bases at J, with 12 bases in the middle. The CDR3 totals 15 residues. Per the germline V gene, CDR1 is LNHDA and CDR2 is SQIVND (reference sequence). The CDR3: CASQKRSSGANVLTF. In nucleotides, the CDR3 is TGTGCCAGCCAAAAAAGGAGCTCTGGGGCCAACGTCCTGACTTTC.

The chain carries TRBV11-3 and TRBJ1-5, with D perhaps matching TRBD1 (5 bases). CDR1 is SGHNT and CDR2 is YENEEA in the germline V gene. V was clipped by 1 base and J by 3 bases, with 13 bases between them. This CDR3 contains 16 residues. The CDR3 region is CASSLGDARDNQPQHF. Here the CDR3 DNA reads TGTGCCAGCAGCTTAGGAGACGCCAGGGACAATCAGCCCCAGCATTTT.

This clone was observed once. This chain links TRBV9 with TRBJ1-4; D gene unclear. The V end was cut by 3 bases, the J end by 2 bases, with 8 bases between. The CDR3 consists of 14 residues. Germline CDR1 reads SGDLS; CDR2 reads YYNGEE. CDR3 residues: CASSAEATNEKLFF. CDR3 in DNA: TGTGCCAGCAGCGCAGAAGCGACTAATGAAAAACTGTTTTTT.

The chain is built from TRBV15 and TRBJ1-1; no clear D gene. The CDR3 length is 15 residues. V dropped 0 bases and J dropped 1 base, with 9 bases sitting between them. Germline-derived CDR1 and CDR2 are LNHNV and YYDKDF (reference sequence). CDR3 residues: CATSRESTKNTEAFF. The CDR3 DNA sequence: TGTGCCACCAGCAGAGAATCTACGAAGAACACTGAAGCTTTCTTT.

This chain links TRBV5-1 with TRBJ2-4; possibly TRBD1 or TRBD2 for D (5 bases each). V lost 4 bases and J 4 bases, leaving 12 bases between the germline ends. CDR1 SGHRS and CDR2 YFSETQ come from the germline V gene. CDR3 length: 14 amino acids. Here the CDR3 reads CASSGRDPKNIQYF. The DNA for the CDR3 is TGCGCCAGCAGCGGCCGGGACCCTAAAAACATTCAGTACTTC.

This clone came up a few times. This rearrangement joins TRBV15 to TRBJ1-4; no reliable D call. Germline CDR1 and CDR2: LNHNV and YYDKDF (reference sequence). V was clipped by 1 base and J by 6 bases, with 3 bases between them. There are 12 residues in the CDR3. CDR3 protein: CATSRVYEKLFF. Written as DNA, the CDR3 is TGTGCCACCAGCAGAGTTTATGAAAAACTGTTTTTT.

The rearrangement links TRBV5-4 to TRBJ2-7, with TRBD2 matching 10 bases. The V and J ends lost 4 bases and 2 bases, in that order; junction bases with no gene match: 6. Germline V gives CDR1 SGHNT, CDR2 YYREEE (reference sequence). The CDR3 is 15 residues long. CDR3 bases: TGTGCCAGCAGCCCGGGACTAGCGTTGACCTACGAGCAGTACTTC. Translation: CASSPGLALTYEQYF.

This clone has just a few counts. The genes are TRBV6-6 and TRBJ1-2; possibly TRBD1 for D (5 bases). Trimming stripped 7 bases from V and 4 bases from J, with 22 bases between. Germline CDR1 reads MNHNY; CDR2 reads SVGAGI (reference sequence). The CDR3 runs 16 residues. CDR3 nucleotide sequence: TGTGCCAGCACCACTGGCGGGGTGCGGGGCGGCTATGGCTACACCTTC. Its protein product is CASTTGGVRGGYGYTF.

The CDR3 here is CASSSLGTEAFF. The CDR3 nucleotides read TGTGCCAGCAGCTCCCTGGGCACTGAAGCTTTCTTT. This rearrangement joins TRBV5-4 to TRBJ1-1; D remains unclear. This CDR3 is 12 amino acids long. CDR1 is SGHNT and CDR2 is YYREEE in the germline V gene (reference sequence). Trimming removed 3 bases at V and 4 bases at J, with 7 bases between. Drawing the rest from reference TRBV5-4 and TRBJ1-1, the complete variable domain is ETGVTQSPTHLIKTRGQQVTLRCSSQSGHNTVSWYQQALGQGPQFIFQYYREEENGRGNFPPRFSGLQFPNYSSELNVNALELDDSALYLCASSSLGTEAFFGQGTRLTVV.

V is TRBV4-2 and J is TRBJ2-5, with 11 bases that match TRBD2. V shed 4 bases, J shed 3 bases, and the junction held 7 bases outside the gene matches. CDR1 and CDR2 from the germline V gene are LGHNA and YNFKEQ. The CDR3 is 16 amino acids. CDR3 in DNA: TGTGCCAGCAGCCCTAAACCGGGACTAGCGGAAGAGACCCAGTACTTC. It yields the protein CASSPKPGLAEETQYF.

The rearrangement joins TRBV19 to TRBJ2-7; 9 bases are shared with TRBD1. Germline assignment: CDR1 LNHDA and CDR2 SQIVND (reference sequence). Trimming removed 5 bases from V and 5 bases from J; junction bases left unmatched: 13. CDR3 length: 16 amino acids. As DNA, the CDR3 is TGTGCCAGTAGTCCAAATGCCGGGACAGGGTCCCACGAGCAGTACTTC. Protein product: CASSPNAGTGSHEQYF.

This clone was counted between two and nine times. This chain joins TRBV9 and TRBJ1-3; D is possibly TRBD1 (6 bases). The germline CDR1 and CDR2 sequences are SGDLS and YYNGEE. This CDR3 spans 15 amino acids. V was clipped by 4 bases and J by 1 base, with 12 bases between them. CDR3 in amino acids: CASSPIQGSGNTIYF. In nucleotides, the CDR3 is TGTGCCAGCAGCCCCATACAGGGATCTGGAAACACCATATATTTT.

In DNA form, the CDR3 reads TGTGCCAGCAGCTCATCTTTGAAATCCTACGAGCAGTACTTC. Encoded protein: CASSSSLKSYEQYF. The chain carries TRBV5-4 and TRBJ2-7, with no clear D. V lost 3 bases and J 1 base, leaving 11 bases between the germline ends. The germline V gene encodes CDR1 SGHNT and CDR2 YYREEE (reference sequence). The CDR3 is 14 amino acids.